The T cell receptor beta chain described here comes from a study of vaccination effects on CD4 cells after COVID-19. Prior to sequencing, the ViraFEST assay stimulated PBMC with viral peptide pools, which expanded the antigen-specific CD4+ T cells. Once cultured for approximately ten days, the cells underwent separation to obtain CD4+ T cells. Recipients of the vaccine had no prior SARS-CoV-2 infection and negative nucleocapsid antibodies. IL-2 at roughly 9.7 IU/ml and peptides at about 10 ug/ml were added to cultured PBMC, around 2.2 million per well. The assay was immunoSEQ multiplex PCR, and TCRdb's table has in-frame clones only and misses some. The profile shows 50,000 to 60,000 clones, 55% to 75% of them singletons. V was trimmed by 8 bases and J by 8 bases, leaving 15 bases between them. Germline V gene sequence: CDR1 MNHEY, CDR2 SVGAGI. The CDR3 runs 12 residues. As concerns this clone: Its antigen is currently unknown.

The origin of this receptor is a human donor who received a COVID-19 vaccine. This chain joins TRBV6-5 and TRBJ1-2, with D tentatively TRBD1 (5 bases). The sequences come from CD4+ T cells from PBMCs cultured with SARS-CoV-2 spike peptides, collected before COVID-19 vaccination. CDR3 amino acids: CASQGGEGGYTF. CDR3 coding DNA: TGTGCCAGCCAGGGCGGGGAGGGGGGCTACACCTTC.